A single sample is the source of the 24 T cell receptor beta chains below, sequenced in a study of blood T cell repertoires in COVID-19. Profiled with immunoSEQ multiplex PCR; TCRdb holds only in-frame clones, not every one. The profile shows about 240,000 clones, around 84% of them singletons. The sequencing sample was made of peripheral blood. These receptors were obtained from a woman between 65 and 79 years old with active or convalescent COVID-19.

This CDR3 is CASSPGQQYTEAFF. The DNA of the CDR3 is TGCGCCAGCAGTCCGGGACAGCAATACACTGAAGCTTTCTTT. The chain employs TRBV10-2 and TRBJ1-1, with TRBD1 matching 7 bases. CDR1 and CDR2 from the germline V gene are WSHSY and SAAADI. After removal of 5 bases from V and 3 bases from J, the junction contained 6 bases not matched to a gene. This CDR3 is 14 amino acids long.

CDR3 sequence (DNA): TGCGCCAGCAGCCAATCACAGAGAGCTAACTATGGCTACACCTTC. Protein sequence: CASSQSQRANYGYTF. The J gene is TRBJ1-2, the V gene TRBV4-3; D is unclear. CDR3 length: 15 residues. Per germline, CDR1 LGHNA and CDR2 YSLEER. V lost 2 bases to trimming and J lost 0 bases, with 10 bases between them.

As regards this clone: Other DNA sequences of this sample code for an identical CDR3. V and J are TRBV4-3 and TRBJ1-1; 7 positions match TRBD1. In germline, CDR1 is LGHNA, CDR2 YSLEER. Germline trimming cut 0 bases from V and 5 bases from J; bases unmatched to any gene: 6. CDR3 length: 15 residues. CDR3 coding DNA: TGCGCCAGCAGCCAAGATGGAGGGGGCCGGACTGAAGCTTTCTTT. It codes for CASSQDGGGRTEAFF.

This clone came up once. This sample also contains other DNA sequences that code for the same CDR3. Written as DNA, the CDR3 is TGCGCCAGCAGCCGGGGGTCAAACACCGGGGAGCTGTTTTTT. This sequence encodes CASSRGSNTGELFF. The chain joins TRBV5-1 to TRBJ2-2; tentatively, D is TRBD2 (6 bases). V was trimmed by 4 bases and J by 2 bases, leaving 9 bases between them. The germline CDR1 and CDR2 sequences are SGHRS and YFSETQ. This CDR3 has 14 residues.

This chain joins TRBV7-8 and TRBJ2-5; no clear D. CDR3 length: 12 amino acids. The V gene lost 0 bases and the J gene lost 5 bases, with 4 bases spanning the gap. Looked up from germline, CDR1 is SGHVS and CDR2 is FQNEAQ. The CDR3 coding sequence is TGTGCCAGCAGCTTAGCTTCGGAGACCCAGTACTTC. This codes for CASSLASETQYF. Full variable domain (remainder filled in from reference TRBV7-8 and TRBJ2-5): GAGVSQSPRYKVAKRGQDVALRCDPISGHVSLFWYQQALGQGPEFLTYFQNEAQLDKSGLPSDRFFAERPEGSVSTLKIQRTQQEDSAVYLCASSLASETQYFGPGTRLLVL.

The rearrangement links TRBV6-2 or TRBV6-3 to TRBJ1-5, with 8 bases aligning to TRBD1. The germline gives CDR1 MNHEY, CDR2 SVGEGT. The CDR3 runs 15 residues. V gave up 0 bases and J gave up 3 bases; unmatched junction bases: 1. The CDR3 DNA is TGTGCCAGCAGTTACTCGGGACAGGCCAATCAGCCCCAGCATTTT. Protein sequence: CASSYSGQANQPQHF.

The chain joins TRBV19 to TRBJ1-2, with D maybe TRBD1 (6 bases). The V gene lost 5 bases and the J gene lost 4 bases, with 20 bases spanning the gap. CDR3 size: 16 residues. Per germline, CDR1 LNHDA and CDR2 SQIVND (reference sequence). The CDR3 spells CASSDPPPGDLYGYTF. Here the CDR3 DNA reads TGTGCCAGTAGTGATCCGCCCCCAGGGGACCTCTATGGCTACACCTTC.

The chain has TRBV3-1 (or the pseudogene TRBV3-2) and TRBJ1-1; D remains ambiguous. Germline V gene lookup returns CDR1 LGHDT and CDR2 YNNKEL (reference sequence). V lost 2 bases and J 0 bases, leaving 10 bases between the germline ends. The CDR3 runs 15 residues. The CDR3 sequence: CASSQTSRMNTEAFF. The CDR3 region has the DNA TGTGCCAGCAGCCAAACGAGCAGGATGAACACTGAAGCTTTCTTT.

V usage is TRBV19 and J usage is TRBJ1-1; 9 positions match TRBD1. Germline V CDR1 and CDR2: LNHDA, SQIVND (reference sequence). The CDR3 runs to 15 residues. V lost 6 bases, J lost 6 bases, and 11 bases stayed unmatched. Here the CDR3 reads CASRPTGGLRSEAFF. The CDR3 DNA is TGTGCCAGTAGGCCGACAGGGGGTTTAAGGTCTGAAGCTTTCTTT.

The chain carries TRBV7-2 and TRBJ2-3; 9 positions match TRBD2. With V trimmed by 6 bases and J by 4 bases, 11 bases remained unmatched. The CDR3 is 16 amino acids. Germline V lookup: CDR1 SGHTA, CDR2 FQGNSA. In DNA form, the CDR3 reads TGTGCCAGCAGACCTCAAGGGACTAGCCGGGCAGATACGCAGTATTTT. This codes for CASRPQGTSRADTQYF.

This chain joins TRBV7-2 and TRBJ2-7, with TRBD1 matching 8 bases. Germline-derived CDR1 and CDR2 are SGHTA and FQGNSA. The CDR3 covers 14 residues. V dropped 3 bases and J dropped 4; count of bases not matched to a gene: 5. CDR3 nucleotides: TGTGCCAGCAGCTTGGCCAGGGGGCCTTACGAGCAGTACTTC. This sequence encodes CASSLARGPYEQYF.

V is TRBV6-2 or TRBV6-3 and J is TRBJ1-1; D is unclear. Germline lookup yields CDR1 MNHEY and CDR2 SVGEGT. The V gene lost 2 bases and the J gene lost 2 bases, with 6 bases spanning the gap. This CDR3 region has 13 residues. CDR3 region: CASSYAPNTEAFF. The CDR3 bases are TGTGCCAGCAGTTACGCGCCCAACACTGAAGCTTTCTTT.

The V and J genes are TRBV5-4 and TRBJ1-4; TRBD1 is a possible D gene (5 bases). Germline V gene sequence: CDR1 SGHNT, CDR2 YYREEE (reference sequence). This CDR3 is 16 amino acids long. V was cut by 3 bases and J by 0 bases, with 12 bases left in between. The CDR3, as DNA: TGTGCCAGCAGCTCGGGGGTCTTCGCAACTAATGAAAAACTGTTTTTT. The encoded protein is CASSSGVFATNEKLFF. Full variable domain (outside the CDR3, taken from reference TRBV5-4 and TRBJ1-4): ETGVTQSPTHLIKTRGQQVTLRCSSQSGHNTVSWYQQALGQGPQFIFQYYREEENGRGNFPPRFSGLQFPNYSSELNVNALELDDSALYLCASSSGVFATNEKLFFGSGTQLSVL.

The table lists this clone with a count of one. The chain recombines TRBV2 with TRBJ1-1, with a tentative D call TRBD1 (6 bases). This CDR3 region has 12 residues. Germline V gives CDR1 SNHLY, CDR2 FYNNEI. V was clipped by 6 bases and J by 5 bases, with 10 bases between them. CDR3 nucleotide sequence: TGTGCCAGCAGAGCAGGGGAAACTGAAGCTTTCTTT. As protein: CASRAGETEAFF.

The chain is built from TRBV6-5 and TRBJ2-1, with D perhaps matching TRBD2 (5 bases). V was cut by 0 bases and J by 7 bases, with 13 bases left in between. This CDR3 is built from 15 residues. CDR1 is MNHEY, CDR2 SVGAGI, per germline. CDR3 protein: CASSYSKVGRNEQFF. For the CDR3, the DNA is TGTGCCAGCAGTTACTCGAAAGTGGGGAGAAATGAGCAGTTCTTC.

This clone was picked up one time. This CDR3 is CASSLGRAGGTEFF. As DNA, the CDR3 is TGTGCCAGCAGCCTAGGGCGAGCGGGGGGGACAGAGTTCTTC. The V and J genes are TRBV7-8 and TRBJ2-1; 10 nucleotides line up with TRBD2. J gave up 14 bases and V 5 bases, and 12 bases lay outside the gene matches. Germline V gene data show CDR1 as SGHVS and CDR2 as FQNEAQ. The CDR3 is made up of 14 amino acids.

This clone appeared a single time. This sequence joins TRBV5-1 and TRBJ1-2, with D maybe TRBD1 (6 bases). V gave up 4 bases and J gave up 3 bases, with 13 bases separating them. This CDR3 is built from 14 residues. CDR1 and CDR2 from the germline V gene are SGHRS and YFSETQ. The chain's CDR3 is CASSGVAGDYGYTF. In DNA, the CDR3 is TGCGCCAGCAGCGGGGTGGCAGGGGACTATGGCTACACCTTC.

This clone came up a few times. The chain couples TRBV7-8 to TRBJ1-5; 7 bases fit TRBD1. CDR3 length equals 17 residues. Germline-derived CDR1 and CDR2 are SGHVS and FQNEAQ. Trimming at V came to 5 bases and at J to 0 bases, leaving 10 bases not matched to a gene. The CDR3 bases are TGTGCCAGCAGCCCCGGGACAGCGGAATCTAGCAATCAGCCCCAGCATTTT. Amino acid sequence: CASSPGTAESSNQPQHF. The entire variable domain, with the rest obtained from reference TRBV7-8 and TRBJ1-5, is as follows: GAGVSQSPRYKVAKRGQDVALRCDPISGHVSLFWYQQALGQGPEFLTYFQNEAQLDKSGLPSDRFFAERPEGSVSTLKIQRTQQEDSAVYLCASSPGTAESSNQPQHFGDGTRLSIL.

There are a few counts of this clone. V and J are TRBV24-1 and TRBJ2-4; 7 nucleotides align to TRBD1. Germline V CDR1 and CDR2: KGHDR, SFDVKD. V dropped 2 bases and J dropped 8; count of bases not matched to a gene: 11. The CDR3 covers 16 residues. The CDR3 DNA is TGTGCCACCAGTGATTCGACAGGGACGGTAACGGACATTCAGTACTTC. As protein: CATSDSTGTVTDIQYF.

The V gene is TRBV6-5, the J gene TRBJ2-7, with D maybe TRBD2 (7 bases). In germline, CDR1 is MNHEY, CDR2 SVGAGI. The CDR3 extends over 15 amino acids. Between the trimmed V and J ends, which lost 1 base and 3 bases, there was a span of 13 bases. CDR3 sequence reads: CASSYYRGADYEQYF. In nucleotides, the CDR3 is TGTGCCAGCAGTTACTACCGGGGGGCGGACTACGAGCAGTACTTC.

V is TRBV7-8 and J is TRBJ2-3; D might be TRBD2 (6 bases). The V end lost 0 bases, the J end lost 3 bases, and 16 bases lay between the germline ends. Germline assignment: CDR1 SGHVS and CDR2 FQNEAQ. The CDR3 consists of 17 residues. The CDR3 sequence: CASSLARRGGLTDTQYF. The CDR3 DNA reads TGTGCCAGCAGCTTAGCGCGGAGGGGCGGTTTGACAGATACGCAGTATTTT.

The chain has TRBV7-9 and TRBJ1-6; D is possibly TRBD1 (5 bases). Germline CDR1 is SEHNR and CDR2 is FQNEAQ (reference sequence). The CDR3 is 13 residues long. Trimming cost V 3 bases and J 7 bases, with 7 bases left between them. The CDR3 DNA is TGTGCCAGCAGCTTGGGGGGGAATTCACCCCTCCACTTT. Translation gives CASSLGGNSPLHF.

This rearrangement joins TRBV29-1 to TRBJ2-6, with D maybe TRBD1 (6 bases). CDR1 is SQVTM and CDR2 is ANQGSEA in the germline V gene. V was cut by 4 bases and J by 2 bases, with 21 bases left in between. The CDR3 has 18 amino acids. The CDR3 DNA is TGCAGCGTTGTGGATCCCAGACAGGTCTTCCCTGGGGCCAACGTCCTGACTTTC. It codes for CSVVDPRQVFPGANVLTF.

The chain employs TRBV2 and TRBJ2-4; D not certain. Germline CDR1 reads SNHLY; CDR2 reads FYNNEI. This CDR3 is 13 amino acids long. Trimming left V 2 bases short and J 15 bases short, with 17 bases between. CDR3 region: CASSEQTGGLSYF. In DNA, the CDR3 is TGTGCCAGCAGTGAACAGACCGGCGGCTTGTCGTACTTC.